These 3 T cell receptor beta chains were all obtained from the same sample, sequenced in a study of CD8 T cells in cerebrospinal fluid in Alzheimer's disease. TCRdb re-called the 10x single-cell sequencing reads; one entry per CDR3 protein, DNA not given. The listing records more than 1,000 distinct CDR3 sequences. Sequencing was performed on cerebrospinal fluid. These receptors were collected from a human donor with mild cognitive impairment.

This clonotype is labeled large based on frequency. The chain joins TRBV20-1 to TRBJ2-4. This CDR3 has 14 amino acids. Germline loops: CDR1 DFQATT, CDR2 SNEGSKA (reference sequence). CDR3 amino acids: CSARGRLAKNIQYF.

This clonotype registers medium-sized by frequency. The rearrangement uses TRBV2 and TRBJ1-5; the D gene TCRdb calls, TRBD1, cannot be checked with no DNA. This CDR3 spans 15 amino acids. Per germline, CDR1 SNHLY and CDR2 FYNNEI. The CDR3 here is CASSEATGFFQPQHF. Variable domain in full (rest from reference TRBV2 and TRBJ1-5): EPEVTQTPSHQVTQMGQEVILRCVPISNHLYFYWYRQILGQKVEFLVSFYNNEISEKSEIFDDQFSVERPDGSNFTLKIRSTKLEDSAMYFCASSEATGFFQPQHFGDGTRLSIL.

This clonotype is deemed medium-sized by its frequency. The chain recombines TRBV10-2 with TRBJ1-1; absent DNA, TCRdb's TRBD1 call cannot be checked. The germline gives CDR1 WSHSY, CDR2 SAAADI. This CDR3 has 15 residues. The CDR3: CASSHQPGGNTEAFF.